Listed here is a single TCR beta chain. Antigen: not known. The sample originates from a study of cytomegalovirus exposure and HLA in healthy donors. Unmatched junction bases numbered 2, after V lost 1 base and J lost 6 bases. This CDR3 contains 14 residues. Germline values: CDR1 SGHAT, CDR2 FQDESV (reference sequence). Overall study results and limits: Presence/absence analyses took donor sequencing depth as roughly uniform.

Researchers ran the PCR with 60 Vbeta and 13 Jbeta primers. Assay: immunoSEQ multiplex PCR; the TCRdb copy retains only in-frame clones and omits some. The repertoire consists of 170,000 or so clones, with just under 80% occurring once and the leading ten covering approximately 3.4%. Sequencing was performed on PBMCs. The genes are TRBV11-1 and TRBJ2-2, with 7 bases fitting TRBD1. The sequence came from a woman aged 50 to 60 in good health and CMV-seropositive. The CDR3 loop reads CASSLVQGAGELFF. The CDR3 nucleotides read TGTGCCAGCAGCTTAGTCCAGGGGGCCGGGGAGCTGTTTTTT.